What follows is one T cell receptor beta chain and its context. The data were taken from a study of sequential checkpoint blockade in melanoma. Across the whole study: Each arm's sequence ended with maintenance nivolumab.

Treatment specified: randomized to nivolumab then ipilimumab (arm A) or the reverse (arm B). Using immunoSEQ multiplex PCR, the repertoire was profiled, and TCRdb retains in-frame clones only, with some absent. The sample lists about 9,300 clones, 27% occurring once. The sample was tumor tissue (inferred from file names), taken from a patient given nivolumab and ipilimumab in sequence. This receptor was obtained from a human donor with melanoma.

The CDR3 loop reads CATRDDPSTYGYTF. The CDR3 nucleotides are TGCGCCACCAGGGACGACCCGAGTACCTATGGCTACACCTTC. The chain carries TRBV5-1 and TRBJ1-2; D might be TRBD1 (5 bases). CDR3 length: 14 residues. Trimming took 9 bases from V and 4 from J, leaving 19 bases between them. Germline V gives CDR1 SGHRS, CDR2 YFSETQ.